What follows are 11 T cell receptor beta chains derived from one specimen sequenced in a study of T cell responses to AZD1222 COVID-19 vaccine. The data were produced by immunoSEQ multiplex PCR, yet TCRdb's version contains in-frame clones alone and is incomplete. Of 150,000 to 160,000 clones listed, around 85% were seen once; the top ten hold roughly 7%. Source: peripheral blood, taken after recovery from COVID-19. The receptors here all came from an adult who had recovered from COVID-19.

This clone was counted many times. CDR3 bases: TGTGCCAGCAGTGAAGCGATGTCAGGTACTGAAGCTTTCTTT. It is translated as CASSEAMSGTEAFF. The chain employs TRBV2 and TRBJ1-1; D remains ambiguous. Trimming removed 0 bases at V and 5 bases at J, with 10 bases between. Germline CDR1 reads SNHLY; CDR2 reads FYNNEI. The CDR3 extends over 14 amino acids.

The chain combines TRBV2 with TRBJ1-1; the match to TRBD1 covers 10 bases. CDR1 is SNHLY and CDR2 is FYNNEI in the germline V gene. J gave up 1 base and V 5 bases, and 4 bases lay outside the gene matches. The CDR3 has 15 residues. CDR3 DNA sequence: TGTGCCAGCAGTTGGGGACAGGGGCGGAACACTGAAGCTTTCTTT. As protein: CASSWGQGRNTEAFF.

This clone was seen only once. This chain links TRBV6-1 with TRBJ2-5; TRBD1 matches at 9 bases. The germline gives CDR1 MNHNS, CDR2 SASEGT. Trimming removed 1 base from V and 2 bases from J; junction bases left unmatched: 5. The CDR3 totals 16 residues. The CDR3 loop reads CASSEDGTGPQETQYF. CDR3 nucleotide sequence: TGTGCCAGCAGTGAAGATGGGACAGGGCCTCAAGAGACCCAGTACTTC.

The chain combines TRBV7-3 with TRBJ2-7, with 10 bases matching TRBD1. From germline, CDR1 is SGHTA and CDR2 FQGTGA. The length of the CDR3 is 16 residues. J lost 5 bases, V lost 4 bases, and 11 bases had no gene match. CDR3 loop: CASSSNPGQGRNEQYF. CDR3 DNA sequence: TGTGCCAGCAGCTCGAATCCGGGACAGGGGAGAAACGAGCAGTACTTC.

This clone was counted once. The chain recombines TRBV6-2 or TRBV6-3 with TRBJ2-4, with 14 bases fitting TRBD2. Germline lookup yields CDR1 MNHEY and CDR2 SVGEGT. V shed 6 bases and J 0 bases; nucleotides not matched to a gene: 7. This CDR3 comprises 18 residues. CDR3 nucleotides: TGTGCCAGCAGCCCTCGACTAGCGGGAGGGATAGCCAAAAACATTCAGTACTTC. It translates to CASSPRLAGGIAKNIQYF.

The chain uses TRBV12-3 or TRBV12-4 and TRBJ2-5; D not certain. The length of the CDR3 is 12 residues. V was cut by 5 bases and J by 6 bases, with 10 bases left in between. This CDR3 reads CASSATRQTQYF. The DNA for the CDR3 is TGTGCCAGCAGTGCCACAAGGCAGACCCAGTACTTC.

This sequence joins TRBV19 and TRBJ1-2, with 10 bases fitting TRBD1. The CDR3 has 15 residues. CDR1 is LNHDA and CDR2 is SQIVND in the germline V gene (reference sequence). V was clipped by 2 bases and J by 7 bases; unmatched bases: 7. The CDR3 coding sequence is TGTGCCAGTAGTATAACCCTGGACAGGGGGATTGGCTACACCTTC. Translation gives CASSITLDRGIGYTF. Full variable domain (outside the CDR3, taken from reference TRBV19 and TRBJ1-2): DGGITQSPKYLFRKEGQNVTLSCEQNLNHDAMYWYRQDPGQGLRLIYYSQIVNDFQKGDIAEGYSVSREKKESFPLTVTSAQKNPTAFYLCASSITLDRGIGYTFGSGTRLTVV.

CDR3 loop: CASSQFPLRDRGLVNEQFF. CDR3 coding DNA: TGCGCCAGCAGCCAATTTCCGCTCAGGGACAGGGGGCTTGTGAATGAGCAGTTCTTC. The V gene is TRBV4-3, the J gene TRBJ2-1; 12 bases are a match to TRBD1. V lost 2 bases, J lost 7 bases, and 15 bases stayed unmatched. The germline CDR1 and CDR2 sequences are LGHNA and YSLEER. This CDR3 contains 19 residues.

The chain carries TRBV24-1 and TRBJ2-7, with 8 bases that match TRBD1. Losses at the gene ends were 3 bases for V and 5 bases for J; bases not matched to a gene: 8. This CDR3 contains 15 residues. Germline assignment: CDR1 KGHDR and CDR2 SFDVKD. The CDR3 DNA reads as TGTGCCACCAGTGATCCAGCTGCAGGGGGCAACGAGCAGTACTTC. This codes for CATSDPAAGGNEQYF.

The V call is TRBV7-2, the J call TRBJ1-1; TRBD1 might be the D (5 bases). Between the trimmed V and J ends, which lost 1 base and 10 bases, there was a span of 13 bases. CDR1 is SGHTA, CDR2 FQGNSA, per germline. This CDR3 comprises 13 residues. The CDR3 region has the DNA TGTGCCAGCAGCTTAGTAGATCAGGGAGCAGCTTTCTTT. Its protein is CASSLVDQGAAFF.

The chain uses TRBV2 and TRBJ2-1; 7 nucleotides agree with TRBD1. The CDR3 extends over 16 amino acids. Germline-derived CDR1 and CDR2 are SNHLY and FYNNEI. J lost 6 bases, V lost 5 bases, and 13 bases had no gene match. The CDR3 region is CASSKMTGISLNEQFF. DNA for the CDR3: TGTGCCAGCAGTAAGATGACAGGGATCTCTCTCAATGAGCAGTTCTTC.